Shown below are 21 T cell receptor beta chains from a single sample sequenced in a study of blood T cell repertoires in COVID-19. TCRdb's copy holds only in-frame clones and misses some; the assay was immunoSEQ multiplex PCR. The table records fewer than 250,000 clones, about four fifths of them present only once. The sequencing sample was made of peripheral blood. The origin of the receptors is a woman between 70 and 85 years old with acute or convalescent COVID-19.

The V gene is TRBV9, the J gene TRBJ2-3, with TRBD1 matching over 7 bases. The CDR3 contains 17 residues. Germline V lookup: CDR1 SGDLS, CDR2 YYNGEE. V trimming: 0 bases; J trimming: 0 bases; junction bases outside the gene matches: 7. CDR3 nucleotide sequence: TGTGCCAGCAGCGTAGCCCCGACAGGGCTCAGCACAGATACGCAGTATTTT. Protein: CASSVAPTGLSTDTQYF.

The J gene is TRBJ1-1, the V gene TRBV5-1; D is unclear. Germline V gene lookup returns CDR1 SGHRS and CDR2 YFSETQ. V shed 0 bases and J shed 6 bases, with 18 bases lying between them. CDR3 length: 16 amino acids. The CDR3 protein is CASSLEEGKLHPEAFF. CDR3 DNA sequence: TGCGCCAGCAGCTTGGAGGAGGGTAAGTTGCACCCTGAAGCTTTCTTT.

The CDR3 DNA sequence: TGTGCCACCAGCAGAGCCCGAGCAGGAATCTATGGCTACACCTTC. It yields the protein CATSRARAGIYGYTF. This chain joins TRBV15 and TRBJ1-2, with D unresolved. The CDR3 has 15 amino acids. Trimming stripped 1 base from V and 4 bases from J, with 13 bases between. Germline CDR1 and CDR2: LNHNV and YYDKDF (reference sequence).

The V call is TRBV30, the J call TRBJ1-6; a possible D gene is TRBD1 (5 bases). Trimming pared 6 bases from V and 0 bases from J, leaving 12 bases between. CDR3 length equals 15 residues. Germline CDR1 GTSNPN, CDR2 SVGIG (reference sequence). The CDR3 region is CACQDSSSYNSPLHF. CDR3 DNA: TGTGCCTGCCAAGACAGCAGCTCCTATAATTCACCCCTCCACTTT.

For the CDR3, the DNA is TGTGCCTGGAGTGTACCGGGGAGGCTATATGGCTACACCTTC. Translation gives CAWSVPGRLYGYTF. The V gene is TRBV30, the J gene TRBJ1-2; D not resolved. The germline gives CDR1 GTSNPN, CDR2 SVGIG (reference sequence). V lost 0 bases and J 5 bases, leaving 13 bases between the germline ends. CDR3 length: 14 residues.

The chain is built from TRBV10-3 and TRBJ2-3; D ambiguous. The germline V gene has CDR1 ENHRY and CDR2 SYGVKD. Trimming left V 2 bases short and J 1 base short, with 10 bases between. The CDR3 loop spans 15 amino acids. The CDR3 sequence is CAISEGKTGTDTQYF. CDR3 DNA sequence: TGTGCCATCAGTGAGGGAAAAACAGGCACAGATACGCAGTATTTT.

The chain links TRBV6-5 to TRBJ1-3; TRBD1 matches at 11 bases. The CDR3 runs 14 residues. J gave up 8 bases and V 6 bases, and 6 bases lay outside the gene matches. Germline assignment: CDR1 MNHEY and CDR2 SVGAGI. The CDR3 DNA is TGTGCCAGCAGCCTGGGACAGGGGGTTGACACCATATATTTT. It specifies CASSLGQGVDTIYF.

The rearrangement joins TRBV21-1 to TRBJ2-3; the table calls TRBD1, which could not be checked here. TRBV21-1 is a documented pseudogene. The CDR3 runs 16 residues. CDR3 nucleotide sequence: TGTGCCAGCACCGCCCGGGACAGGAGTACCACAGATACGCAGTATTTT. The encoded protein is CASTARDRSTTDTQYF.

This clone was picked up one time. The V call is TRBV3-1 (or the pseudogene TRBV3-2), the J call TRBJ2-7; 8 bases are a match to TRBD2. V shed 3 bases and J 2 bases; nucleotides not matched to a gene: 6. This CDR3 comprises 15 residues. Germline values: CDR1 LGHDT, CDR2 YNNKEL (reference sequence). The CDR3 sequence is CASSQGRGGTYEQYF. In nucleotides, the CDR3 is TGTGCCAGCAGCCAGGGACGGGGGGGTACCTACGAGCAGTACTTC.

The chain has TRBV3-1 (or the pseudogene TRBV3-2) and TRBJ2-2; D gene ambiguous. V dropped 5 bases and J dropped 6 bases, with 10 bases sitting between them. Germline lookup yields CDR1 LGHDT and CDR2 YNNKEL (reference sequence). This CDR3 comprises 13 residues. CDR3: CASSIRGPGELFF. The CDR3 bases are TGTGCCAGCAGCATCAGAGGTCCCGGGGAGCTGTTTTTT.

This chain joins TRBV20-1 and TRBJ2-1; the match to TRBD2 covers 12 bases. Germline CDR1 reads DFQATT; CDR2 reads SNEGSKA (reference sequence). The CDR3 is made up of 18 amino acids. The trim removed 3 bases at V and 1 base at J, leaving 10 bases unmatched. The CDR3 sequence: CSASSASGGARSYNEQFF. CDR3 DNA: TGCAGTGCTAGTTCGGCTAGCGGGGGGGCAAGGTCCTACAATGAGCAGTTCTTC.

The rearrangement links TRBV6-2 or TRBV6-3 to TRBJ1-3; D is perhaps TRBD1 (6 bases). The germline V and J ends were trimmed by 5 bases and 4 bases, with 24 bases remaining between them. The CDR3 has 18 amino acids. Germline loops: CDR1 MNHEY, CDR2 SVGEGT. Here the CDR3 DNA reads TGTGCCAGCAGTCCAAACCCGGGCAGGGGAAGAGCAGGAAACACCATATATTTT. Amino acid sequence: CASSPNPGRGRAGNTIYF.

This rearrangement joins TRBV19 to TRBJ1-1; 8 bases line up with TRBD1. Per germline, CDR1 LNHDA and CDR2 SQIVND (reference sequence). The V segment lost 4 bases and the J segment 0 bases; nucleotides outside the gene matches: 7. The CDR3 loop spans 16 amino acids. CDR3 nucleotides: TGTGCCAGTAGTACCCAGGGGGCGTTCATGAACACTGAAGCTTTCTTT. It translates to CASSTQGAFMNTEAFF.

The CDR3 DNA reads TGTGCCAGCAGATGGACTAGCGGCTACGAGCAGTACTTC. Its protein product is CASRWTSGYEQYF. V is TRBV7-2 and J is TRBJ2-7, with 10 bases fitting TRBD2. This CDR3 has 13 residues. V lost 6 bases to trimming and J lost 3 bases; unmatched junction nucleotides: 2. Germline V gene lookup returns CDR1 SGHTA and CDR2 FQGNSA.

V usage is TRBV5-4 and J usage is TRBJ1-5; no clear D. V was pared by 0 bases and J by 3 bases, with 7 bases between. Per germline, CDR1 SGHNT and CDR2 YYREEE (reference sequence). This CDR3 is 14 amino acids long. CDR3 amino acids: CASSLAQSNQPQHF. In DNA, the CDR3 is TGTGCCAGCAGCTTGGCACAGTCCAATCAGCCCCAGCATTTT.

About this clone: Relative to the germline gene, one junction end is altered; a read error may explain this. The chain couples TRBV7-9 to TRBJ2-7; tentatively, D is TRBD1 (6 bases). The CDR3 runs to 13 residues. The germline gives CDR1 SEHNR, CDR2 FQNEAQ (reference sequence). CDR3 amino acids: CASSGIGWQGPRF. The CDR3 DNA follows: TGTGCCAGCAGCGGGATAGGGTGGCAGGGGCCCAGGTTC.

V and J are TRBV5-1 and TRBJ1-2; TRBD1 is a possible D gene (6 bases). The CDR3 totals 15 residues. V gave up 4 bases and J gave up 6 bases, with 19 bases separating them. CDR1 and CDR2 (germline): SGHRS, YFSETQ. The CDR3 region is CASSLSTGNPHGYTF. The CDR3 DNA reads as TGCGCCAGCAGCCTATCTACAGGGAACCCTCATGGCTACACCTTC.

This clone was detected a few times. The rearrangement links TRBV11-2 to TRBJ2-7; 7 positions agree with TRBD1. The length of the CDR3 is 16 residues. Germline V lookup: CDR1 SGHAT, CDR2 FQNNGV. J gave up 4 bases and V 1 base, and 10 bases lay outside the gene matches. The chain's CDR3 is CASSLVPGQRFYEQYF. CDR3 sequence (DNA): TGTGCCAGCAGCTTAGTTCCGGGACAGCGTTTTTACGAGCAGTACTTC.

V is TRBV6-2 or TRBV6-3 and J is TRBJ2-5; 7 bases are shared with TRBD1. Germline V gene sequence: CDR1 MNHEY, CDR2 SVGEGT. The CDR3 is 14 amino acids. J was trimmed by 7 bases and V by 6 bases; bases with no gene match: 11. CDR3 loop: CASSTVQGVSTQYF. In nucleotides, the CDR3 is TGTGCCAGCAGCACCGTGCAGGGGGTGTCGACCCAGTACTTC.

This sequence joins TRBV5-1 and TRBJ2-3, with TRBD2 as a possible D gene (6 bases). CDR1 and CDR2 (germline): SGHRS, YFSETQ. V gave up 5 bases and J gave up 2 bases, with 12 bases separating them. The CDR3 runs to 14 residues. Here the CDR3 reads CASRRDSNTDTQYF. In DNA, the CDR3 is TGCGCCAGCAGAAGGGACTCCAACACAGATACGCAGTATTTT.

The chain uses TRBV21-1 and TRBJ2-1; TRBD2 was called by the table and not checked on the DNA. TRBV21-1 is assigned pseudogene status. This CDR3 spans 17 amino acids. CDR3 nucleotides: TGTGCCAGCAGCAATTCTCGACTCTCAGTAAGCTACAATGAGCAGTTCTTC. Translating gives CASSNSRLSVSYNEQFF.